This T cell receptor beta chain was documented in a study of early T cells in non-severe SARS-CoV-2 infection. Study-level points and caveats: VDJdb matches were skewed toward anti-spike CD8 T cell responses.

Trimming shortened V by 2 bases and J by 6 bases, and 11 bases separated the two germline ends. Germline V gene data show CDR1 as SGHVS and CDR2 as FNYEAQ. CDR3 length: 14 amino acids. Attached unique molecular identifiers marked individual cDNA molecules. MiXCR was run by TCRdb on the 5' RACE reads, yielding one entry per CDR3 protein. Of approximately 60,000 distinct CDR3 sequences in the sample, roughly 13% are singletons; the top ten hold about 3.1%. This clonotype was picked up a small number of times. Antigen: not known. Sequencing used whole blood. The chain combines TRBV7-6 with TRBJ1-5; the D is unclear. The sequence was obtained from an adult who was a healthcare worker with PCR-confirmed SARS-CoV-2 infection or an uninfected control (not recorded which). CDR3 DNA: TGTGCCAGCAGCTTAACCCCATCAGGTCAGCCCCAGCATTTT. It encodes CASSLTPSGQPQHF.